The clone carrying this T cell receptor (beta chain) was seen a few times. Antigen: not known. The sample belongs to a study of vaccination effects on CD4 cells after COVID-19. Study overall: Vaccine administered to participants consisted of two doses of either BNT162b2 or mRNA-1273.

Before any sequencing was done, the ViraFEST assay used viral peptide pools to expand antigen-specific CD4+ T cells. CD4+ T cells were isolated after 10 days of culture. Generated by immunoSEQ multiplex PCR, the TCRdb table keeps only in-frame clones and is missing some. The sample contains more than 25,000 clones, approximately 61% of which appear only once. V was pared by 6 bases and J by 5 bases, with 8 bases of the junction left unmatched. Germline loops: CDR1 SNHLY, CDR2 FYNNEI. The CDR3 is 14 residues long. The sample in question was CD4+ T cells from PBMCs cultured with HCoV-229E spike peptides, obtained before COVID-19 vaccination. This receptor was identified in a human donor who received a COVID-19 vaccine. V and J are TRBV2 and TRBJ2-7; 9 bases match TRBD1. CDR3 in DNA: TGTGCCAGCAGGGCGGGACAGGGAGTCGACGAGCAGTACTTC. It encodes CASRAGQGVDEQYF.